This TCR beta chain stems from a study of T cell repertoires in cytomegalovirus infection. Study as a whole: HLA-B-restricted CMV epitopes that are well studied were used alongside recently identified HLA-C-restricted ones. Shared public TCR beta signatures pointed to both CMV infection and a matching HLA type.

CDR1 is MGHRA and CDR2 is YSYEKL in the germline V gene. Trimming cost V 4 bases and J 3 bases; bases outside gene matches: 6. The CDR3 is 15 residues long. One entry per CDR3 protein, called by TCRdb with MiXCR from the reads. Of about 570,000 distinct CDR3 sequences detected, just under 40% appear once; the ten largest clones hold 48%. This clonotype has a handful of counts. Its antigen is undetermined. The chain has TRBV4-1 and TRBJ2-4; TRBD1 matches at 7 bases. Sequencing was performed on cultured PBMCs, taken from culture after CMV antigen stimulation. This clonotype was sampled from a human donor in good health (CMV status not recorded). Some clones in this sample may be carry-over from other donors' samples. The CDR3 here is CASSPRQGDKNIQYF. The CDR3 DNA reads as TGCGCCAGCAGCCCCCGACAGGGTGACAAAAACATTCAGTACTTC.